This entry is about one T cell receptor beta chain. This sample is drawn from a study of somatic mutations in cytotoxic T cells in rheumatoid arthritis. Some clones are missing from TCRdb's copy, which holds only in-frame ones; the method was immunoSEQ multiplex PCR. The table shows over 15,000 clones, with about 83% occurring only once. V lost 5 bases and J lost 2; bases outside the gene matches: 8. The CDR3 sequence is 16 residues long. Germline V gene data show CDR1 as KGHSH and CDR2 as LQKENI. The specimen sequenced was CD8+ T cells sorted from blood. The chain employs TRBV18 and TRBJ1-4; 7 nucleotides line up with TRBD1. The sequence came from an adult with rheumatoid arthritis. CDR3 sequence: CASSSDRERTNEKLFF. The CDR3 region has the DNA TGTGCCAGCTCATCCGACAGGGAGCGGACTAATGAAAAACTGTTTTTT.